This TCR beta chain comes out of a study of graft-versus-host responses after intestinal transplantation. Germline V CDR1 and CDR2: LNHDA, SQIVND (reference sequence). Between the trimmed V and J ends, which lost 1 base and 8 bases, there was a span of 8 bases. The CDR3 sequence is 13 residues long. Generated by immunoSEQ multiplex PCR, the TCRdb table keeps only in-frame clones and is missing some. Here the sample spans under 45,000 clones, about 92% being singletons. J is TRBJ2-2 and V is TRBV19, with D tentatively TRBD2 (5 bases). Sequences were derived from PBMCs, sampled approximately 700 days after intestinal transplantation. This clonotype was sampled from a human patient who received an intestinal transplant, so some T cells may come from the graft donor. The CDR3 DNA reads as TGTGCCAGTAGTATAGGAGGGCCGGGGGAGCTGTTTTTT. Translating it yields CASSIGGPGELFF.